Presented here are 28 T cell receptor beta chains from one specimen sequenced in a study of regulatory T cells in long-lasting Graves disease. In building TCR beta libraries, iRepertoire HTBI primers were used together with Arm-PCR of CDR3 regions. TCRdb re-called the multiplex PCR reads with MiXCR, one entry per CDR3 protein. The sample holds roughly 410,000 distinct CDR3 sequences, over 12% seen once. Regarding time point: newly diagnosed GD, antithyroid drugs for less than 3 months. Extracted RNA from PBMCs served as the source of the TCR library. This sample also appeared in a second study, on T cells in Graves' hyperthyroidism and ophthalmopathy.

Sequencing was performed on peripheral blood mononuclear cells (PBMCs), taken at new diagnosis, from a patient treated with antithyroid drugs. The receptors originated from a woman in her forties with Graves disease.

The gene calls are TRBV5-4 and TRBJ1-1; the D is unclear. Per germline, CDR1 SGHNT and CDR2 YYREEE (reference sequence). Trimming removed 4 bases from V and 1 base from J, with 11 bases in between. The CDR3 consists of 14 residues. The CDR3 here is CASSPIGGNTEAFF. DNA for the CDR3: TGTGCCAGCAGCCCGATTGGAGGGAACACTGAAGCTTTCTTT.

The chain joins TRBV19 to TRBJ1-2, with 9 nucleotides matching TRBD1. V lost 1 base to trimming and J lost 5 bases; unmatched junction nucleotides: 8. The CDR3 is 16 amino acids. CDR1 is LNHDA and CDR2 is SQIVND in the germline V gene (reference sequence). The CDR3 nucleotides read TGTGCCAGTAGTATAGGGGACAGGGTTAGTTGGTATGGCTACACCTTC. Its translation: CASSIGDRVSWYGYTF.

The table lists this clonotype with many counts. The chain has TRBV6-1 and TRBJ2-5; no firm D call. Germline assignment: CDR1 MNHNS and CDR2 SASEGT. The CDR3 runs 11 residues. V lost 7 bases and J 1 base, leaving 4 bases between the germline ends. CDR3 amino acids: CASTVQETQYF. CDR3 nucleotides: TGTGCCAGCACTGTCCAAGAGACCCAGTACTTC.

This clonotype showed up many times. The chain employs TRBV5-1 and TRBJ1-2, with 8 bases identical to TRBD1. The junction had 9 bases not matched to a gene; V was cut back by 0 bases and J by 5 bases. This CDR3 has 16 residues. The germline V gene encodes CDR1 SGHRS and CDR2 YFSETQ. This chain's CDR3 is CASSLDDRGRKYGYTF. CDR3 coding DNA: TGCGCCAGCAGCTTGGACGACAGGGGCCGGAAATATGGCTACACCTTC.

This clonotype was seen at least ten times. The chain carries TRBV3-1 and TRBJ2-5; D gene uncertain. CDR1 is LGHDT, CDR2 YNNKEL, per germline (reference sequence). Deletions cut 1 base from V and 2 bases from J, with 14 bases between. The CDR3 runs 16 residues. The CDR3 spells CASSQVRTEPQETQYF. The CDR3 DNA reads as TGTGCCAGCAGCCAAGTGCGAACGGAGCCTCAAGAGACCCAGTACTTC.

As regards this clonotype: A much larger clone differs by one base, so this may be a read error. This sequence joins TRBV2 and TRBJ1-1; 8 bases are shared with TRBD1. This CDR3 contains 18 residues. Germline V gene lookup returns CDR1 SNHLY and CDR2 FYNNEI. The CDR3 nucleotides are TGTGTCAACAACAAAGCGCGAGTTGCAGGGGGCGCGTACACTGAAGCTTTCTTT. It encodes CVNNKARVAGGAYTEAFF.

The chain recombines TRBV5-5 with TRBJ1-2; 7 bases are a match to TRBD1. The germline CDR1 and CDR2 sequences are SGHKS and YYEKEE (reference sequence). Unmatched junction bases numbered 8, after V lost 3 bases and J lost 3 bases. The CDR3 extends over 15 amino acids. CDR3 in DNA: TGTGCCAGCAGCTCGGAGACAGGGTTCGACTATGGCTACACCTTC. It yields the protein CASSSETGFDYGYTF.

This clonotype was observed many times. This chain uses TRBV12-3 or TRBV12-4 with TRBJ2-2; possibly TRBD2 for D (6 bases). Trimming took 3 bases from V and 0 from J, leaving 11 bases between them. There are 16 residues in the CDR3. The CDR3 region has the DNA TGTGCCAGCAGTTTGTTAGCGGTGTCGAACACCGGGGAGCTGTTTTTT. Its translation is CASSLLAVSNTGELFF.

About this clonotype: A far larger clone is only one base removed, so a read error is likely. The V and J genes are TRBV7-2 and TRBJ2-7, with D perhaps matching TRBD1 or TRBD2 (5 bases each). CDR1 and CDR2 (germline): SGHTA, FQGNSA. The CDR3 totals 15 residues. The CDR3 is CASSQVFRGAYEQYF. The CDR3 DNA is TGCGCCAGCAGCCAAGTATTCCGGGGCGCCTACGAGCAGTACTTC.

In its sample, this clonotype was seen many times. The gene calls are TRBV9 and TRBJ2-1; 7 bases fit TRBD2. Germline CDR1 reads SGDLS; CDR2 reads YYNGEE. This CDR3 has 16 residues. The ends lost 3 bases at V and 8 bases at J; junction bases unmatched: 14. The CDR3 nucleotides are TGTGCCAGCAGCGGATTAGCGGGCGGCGAGTTGGATGAGCAGTTCTTC. Protein: CASSGLAGGELDEQFF. Full variable domain (outside the CDR3, taken from reference TRBV9 and TRBJ2-1): DSGVTQTPKHLITATGQRVTLRCSPRSGDLSVYWYQQSLDQGLQFLIQYYNGEERAKGNILERFSAQQFPDLHSELNLSSLELGDSALYFCASSGLAGGELDEQFFGPGTRLTVL.

This chain uses TRBV3-1 with TRBJ2-7; D uncertain. The CDR3 is 13 amino acids. V dropped 0 bases and J dropped 6 bases, with 9 bases sitting between them. The germline CDR1 and CDR2 sequences are LGHDT and YNNKEL (reference sequence). The CDR3 DNA reads as TGTGCCAGCAGCCAAGAGCGAGTACGCGAGCAGTACTTC. Encoded protein: CASSQERVREQYF.

This clonotype was observed many times. This chain uses TRBV7-2 with TRBJ2-7; D is perhaps TRBD1 or TRBD2 (5 bases each). Germline values: CDR1 SGHTA, CDR2 FQGNSA. V gave up 1 base and J gave up 2 bases, with 12 bases separating them. The CDR3 is 15 amino acids. CDR3 protein: CASSLVWDGPYEQYF. As DNA, the CDR3 is TGTGCCAGCAGCTTAGTCTGGGACGGACCCTACGAGCAGTACTTC.

This clonotype was detected a few times. The genes are TRBV7-9 and TRBJ2-1; either TRBD1 or TRBD2 may fit D (5 bases each). Germline V gene sequence: CDR1 SEHNR, CDR2 FQNEAQ (reference sequence). V was trimmed by 6 bases and J by 4 bases, leaving 10 bases between them. This CDR3 contains 13 residues. The CDR3 DNA is TGTGCCAGCAGGATGGGGGAGTACAATGAGCAGTTCTTC. Amino acids: CASRMGEYNEQFF.

This clonotype was seen a few times. The chain is built from TRBV6-5 and TRBJ1-6; weak D call: TRBD1 (5 bases). The CDR3 is 16 amino acids. CDR1 and CDR2 from the germline V gene are MNHEY and SVGAGI. With 0 bases removed from V and 9 bases from J, the gap between germline ends came to 15 bases. The CDR3 spells CASSYSVTASGSPLHF. The CDR3 DNA sequence: TGTGCCAGCAGTTACTCGGTGACAGCCTCAGGTTCACCCCTCCACTTT.

This clonotype was found once. This chain links TRBV19 with TRBJ2-1, with a weak D call TRBD2 (6 bases). Trimming removed 0 bases at V and 15 bases at J, with 15 bases between. In germline, CDR1 is LNHDA, CDR2 SQIVND (reference sequence). The CDR3 contains 13 residues. The CDR3 sequence: CASSIDLEGPGFF. DNA of the CDR3: TGTGCCAGTAGTATAGATCTGGAGGGCCCGGGGTTCTTC. Using reference TRBV19 and TRBJ2-1 for the parts outside the CDR3, the full variable domain is DGGITQSPKYLFRKEGQNVTLSCEQNLNHDAMYWYRQDPGQGLRLIYYSQIVNDFQKGDIAEGYSVSREKKESFPLTVTSAQKNPTAFYLCASSIDLEGPGFFGPGTRLTVL.

This clonotype was detected only a few times. An end of the junction differs from the germline gene, which may be a read error. This chain links TRBV7-7 with TRBJ1-1; D not certain. The CDR3 runs 13 residues. Germline assignment: CDR1 SSHAT and CDR2 FNYEAQ (reference sequence). The CDR3 DNA is TGTGCTAGCAGCTTAGCGAAGAACACTGAAGCTTTCTTT. Residues: CASSLAKNTEAFF.

This clonotype showed up many times. The chain has TRBV6-2 or TRBV6-3 and TRBJ2-3, with TRBD1 matching over 9 bases. With V trimmed by 2 bases and J by 1 base, 1 base remained unmatched. The CDR3 has 15 residues. Germline V gene sequence: CDR1 MNHEY, CDR2 SVGEGT. CDR3 DNA sequence: TGTGCCAGCAGTTACCGGGACAGGGGCACAGATACGCAGTATTTT. Protein sequence: CASSYRDRGTDTQYF.

On this clonotype itself: This may stem from a read error, because a much larger clone lies one nucleotide away. V gene TRBV12-3 or TRBV12-4 combines with J gene TRBJ2-3; no clear D gene. The CDR3 loop spans 13 amino acids. The CDR3 bases are TGTGTCAGCAGCTACTTGGAGAGAGATACGCAGTATTTT. This gives the protein CVSSYLERDTQYF.

This clonotype was seen more than once but under ten times. A junction boundary mismatches the germline segment, possibly from a read error. This chain connects TRBV6-6 to TRBJ2-3; 11 bases agree with TRBD1. From germline, CDR1 is MNHNY and CDR2 SVGAGI (reference sequence). The CDR3 has 15 residues. The CDR3 region is CASSYSLGQGASLSF. DNA for the CDR3: TGTGCCAGCAGTTACTCGCTTGGACAGGGGGCGAGCCTGAGCTTT.

This clonotype has only a few counts. V gene TRBV28 combines with J gene TRBJ1-3; D is undetermined. Germline V CDR1 and CDR2: MDHEN, SYDVKM. The germline V and J ends were trimmed by 3 bases and 4 bases, with 4 bases remaining between them. The CDR3 covers 12 residues. The CDR3 region has the DNA TGTGCCAGCAGTTTGAGGGGAAACACCATATATTTT. Protein: CASSLRGNTIYF.

This clonotype was counted a single time. The gene calls are TRBV6-9 and TRBJ1-6; maybe TRBD1 (6 bases). The CDR3 has 13 amino acids. V lost 4 bases and J lost 12, with 13 bases in between. Per the germline V gene, CDR1 is MNHGY and CDR2 is SVAAGI. The CDR3 DNA sequence: TGTGCCAGCAGTTTACGGGACATTCGACCCCTCCACTTT. It is translated as CASSLRDIRPLHF.

V gene TRBV4-1 combines with J gene TRBJ2-7; 8 bases match TRBD1. The trim removed 2 bases at V and 2 bases at J, leaving 5 bases unmatched. Germline assignment: CDR1 MGHRA and CDR2 YSYEKL. The length of the CDR3 is 15 residues. CDR3 nucleotides: TGCGCCAGCAGCCAACACGGGACAGGAACCTACGAGCAGTACTTC. Translated: CASSQHGTGTYEQYF.

This clonotype appeared a few times. This chain connects TRBV9 to TRBJ1-1; maybe TRBD1 (5 bases). The CDR3 loop spans 15 amino acids. Germline lookup yields CDR1 SGDLS and CDR2 YYNGEE. Trimming removed 4 bases at V and 0 bases at J, with 13 bases between. The DNA of the CDR3 is TGTGCCAGCAGCTGGGGACCAGACATGAACACTGAAGCTTTCTTT. Translation gives CASSWGPDMNTEAFF.

This clonotype was picked up many times. The rearrangement links TRBV12-3 or TRBV12-4 to TRBJ1-4, with 11 bases fitting TRBD1. The CDR3 is 13 residues long. The V and J ends lost 7 bases and 6 bases, in that order; junction bases with no gene match: 1. The DNA of the CDR3 is TGTGCCAGCATGGGACAGGGGGATGAAAAACTGTTTTTT. Its translation is CASMGQGDEKLFF.

Worth noting for this clonotype: Being one base from a much bigger clone, this may be a read error. The rearrangement uses TRBV5-1 and TRBJ2-7; TRBD1 agrees at 10 bases. The CDR3 is 15 residues long. Trimming took 0 bases from V and 5 from J; bases not matched to a gene: 5. Germline CDR1 SGHRS, CDR2 YFSETQ. CDR3 nucleotides: TGCGCCAGCAGCTTGGAGGGACAGGGGATCGACGAGCAGTACTTC. It encodes CASSLEGQGIDEQYF.

There are many counts of this clonotype. This chain links TRBV28 with TRBJ2-3, with D possibly TRBD1 on 6 matching bases. V was cut by 6 bases and J by 0 bases, with 13 bases left in between. The length of the CDR3 is 15 residues. Germline V gene sequence: CDR1 MDHEN, CDR2 SYDVKM. CDR3 sequence (DNA): TGTGCCAGCAGGCAAGGGGGTACTAGCACAGATACGCAGTATTTT. Protein sequence: CASRQGGTSTDTQYF.

This clonotype was found a few times. The CDR3 DNA follows: TGTGCCATCACGACAGGGAATTCCAACGAGCAGTACTTC. Translated: CAITTGNSNEQYF. The V call is TRBV10-3, the J call TRBJ2-7; TRBD1 matches at 7 bases. Per the germline V gene, CDR1 is ENHRY and CDR2 is SYGVKD. This CDR3 has 13 residues. J was trimmed by 5 bases and V by 7 bases; bases with no gene match: 8.

This clonotype was observed a handful of times. The chain couples TRBV18 to TRBJ2-7, with D perhaps TRBD1 (6 bases). Germline lookup yields CDR1 KGHSH and CDR2 LQKENI. This CDR3 is built from 14 residues. The ends were cut back, 5 bases at V and 0 bases at J, with 11 bases in the middle. The CDR3 is CASSYSTGSYEQYF. The CDR3 DNA sequence: TGTGCCAGCTCATATTCGACAGGCTCCTACGAGCAGTACTTC.